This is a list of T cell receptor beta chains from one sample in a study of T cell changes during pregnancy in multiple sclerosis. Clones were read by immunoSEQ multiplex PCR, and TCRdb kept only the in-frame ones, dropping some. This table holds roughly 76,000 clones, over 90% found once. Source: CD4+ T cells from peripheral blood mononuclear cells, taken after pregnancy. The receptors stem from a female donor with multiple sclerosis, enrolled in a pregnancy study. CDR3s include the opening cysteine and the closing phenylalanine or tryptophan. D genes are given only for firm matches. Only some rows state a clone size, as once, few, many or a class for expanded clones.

CDR3 protein: CASSLGQFSNQPQHF
CDR3 DNA: TGCGCCAGCAGCTTGGGACAGTTTAGCAATCAGCCCCAGCATTTT
D gene: -
J gene: TRBJ1-5
V gene: TRBV5-1
clone size: -

CDR3 protein: CASSYTGYNEQFF
CDR3 DNA: TGCGCCAGCAGCTACACAGGTTACAATGAGCAGTTCTTC
D gene: -
J gene: TRBJ2-1
V gene: TRBV5-1
clone size: -

CDR3 protein: CASSESGEAFF
CDR3 DNA: TGTGCCAGCAGTGAATCCGGTGAAGCTTTCTTT
D gene: -
J gene: TRBJ1-1
V gene: TRBV25-1
clone size: -

CDR3 protein: CASSLGASGELFF
CDR3 DNA: TGTGCCAGCAGCTTAGGGGCTTCCGGGGAGCTGTTTTTT
D gene: -
J gene: TRBJ2-2
V gene: TRBV7-2
clone size: -

CDR3 protein: CASSLAGTGGITEAFF
CDR3 DNA: TGTGCCAGCAGCTTGGCCGGGACAGGGGGCATTACTGAAGCTTTCTTT
D gene: TRBD1
J gene: TRBJ1-1
V gene: TRBV5-6
clone size: -

CDR3 protein: CASSYRDRGSPLHF
CDR3 DNA: TGTGCCAGCAGTTACCGGGACAGGGGTTCACCCCTCCACTTT
D gene: TRBD1
J gene: TRBJ1-6
V gene: TRBV6-5
clone size: -

CDR3 protein: CASSGTGWDTEAFF
CDR3 DNA: TGTGCCAGCAGTGGGACAGGGTGGGACACTGAAGCTTTCTTT
D gene: TRBD1
J gene: TRBJ1-1
V gene: TRBV25-1
clone size: -

CDR3 protein: CASSGSTGPFEAFF
CDR3 DNA: TGTGCCAGCAGTGGATCGACAGGGCCCTTCGAAGCTTTCTTT
D gene: TRBD1
J gene: TRBJ1-1
V gene: TRBV6-1
clone size: -

CDR3 protein: CATFGTSGRKGKETQYF
CDR3 DNA: TGTGCCACCTTCGGGACTAGCGGGAGGAAGGGAAAAGAGACCCAGTACTTC
D gene: TRBD2
J gene: TRBJ2-5
V gene: TRBV10-3
clone size: -

CDR3 protein: CASSRTGGVEKLFF
CDR3 DNA: TGTGCCAGTAGTAGGACAGGGGGTGTTGAAAAACTGTTTTTT
D gene: TRBD1
J gene: TRBJ1-4
V gene: TRBV19
clone size: -

CDR3 protein: CASSLVSGGVYGYTF
CDR3 DNA: TGTGCCAGCAGCTTAGTTTCAGGGGGCGTCTATGGCTACACCTTC
D gene: TRBD1
J gene: TRBJ1-2
V gene: TRBV7-2
clone size: -

CDR3 protein: CASSPPTWGGAPLAGGDTGELFF
CDR3 DNA: TGTGCCAGCAGCCCGCCGACGTGGGGAGGGGCGCCACTAGCGGGAGGAGATACCGGGGAGCTGTTTTTT
D gene: -
J gene: TRBJ2-2
V gene: TRBV21-1
clone size: -

CDR3 protein: CASSVPTGLSGANVLTF
CDR3 DNA: TGTGCCAGCAGCGTCCCGACAGGGTTGTCTGGGGCCAACGTCCTGACTTTC
D gene: TRBD1
J gene: TRBJ2-6
V gene: TRBV9
clone size: -

CDR3 protein: CASSAGQVNREAFF
CDR3 DNA: TGTGCCAGCAGCGCGGGACAGGTAAACCGTGAAGCTTTCTTT
D gene: TRBD1
J gene: TRBJ1-1
V gene: TRBV9
clone size: -

CDR3 protein: CASSLTGLSYNEQFF
CDR3 DNA: TGTGCCAGCAGCCTCACAGGCCTCTCCTACAATGAGCAGTTCTTC
D gene: -
J gene: TRBJ2-1
V gene: TRBV16
clone size: -

CDR3 protein: CASSPWTAGGREQFF
CDR3 DNA: TGTGCCAGCAGCCCCTGGACGGCGGGAGGGAGGGAGCAGTTCTTC
D gene: TRBD2
J gene: TRBJ2-1
V gene: TRBV5-4
clone size: -

CDR3 protein: CASSPGDTATKQYF
CDR3 DNA: TGTGCCAGCTCACCAGGGGACACAGCTACCAAGCAGTACTTC
D gene: -
J gene: TRBJ2-7
V gene: TRBV18
clone size: -

CDR3 protein: CASSLGGPGEAFF
CDR3 DNA: TGCGCCAGCAGCTTGGGTGGGCCGGGAGAAGCTTTCTTT
D gene: -
J gene: TRBJ1-1
V gene: TRBV5-1
clone size: few

CDR3 protein: CASSSRGREKLFF
CDR3 DNA: TGTGCCAGCAGCTCCAGGGGACGCGAAAAACTGTTTTTT
D gene: -
J gene: TRBJ1-4
V gene: TRBV7-2
clone size: -

CDR3 protein: CASSTTGDTEAFF
CDR3 DNA: TGTGCCAGTAGTACCACAGGGGACACTGAAGCTTTCTTT
D gene: TRBD1
J gene: TRBJ1-1
V gene: TRBV19
clone size: -

CDR3 protein: CASSSTGALNTGELFF
CDR3 DNA: TGCGCCAGCAGCTCTACAGGGGCCCTTAACACCGGGGAGCTGTTTTTT
D gene: TRBD1
J gene: TRBJ2-2
V gene: TRBV5-1
clone size: -

CDR3 protein: CASSRGTTGNTIYF
CDR3 DNA: TGCGCCAGCAGCAGGGGGACAACTGGAAACACCATATATTTT
D gene: -
J gene: TRBJ1-3
V gene: TRBV5-1
clone size: -

CDR3 protein: CASSPPQEELYGYTF
CDR3 DNA: TGTGCCAGCAGTCCCCCGCAAGAAGAGCTGTATGGCTACACCTTC
D gene: -
J gene: TRBJ1-2
V gene: TRBV28
clone size: -

CDR3 protein: CASSLLRQATGELFF
CDR3 DNA: TGTGCCAGCAGCTTATTGCGACAGGCCACCGGGGAGCTGTTTTTT
D gene: -
J gene: TRBJ2-2
V gene: TRBV11-2
clone size: -

CDR3 protein: CASSLDWQGGNNEQFF
CDR3 DNA: TGTGCCAGCAGCTTAGATTGGCAGGGCGGGAACAATGAGCAGTTCTTC
D gene: -
J gene: TRBJ2-1
V gene: TRBV11-3
clone size: -

CDR3 protein: CASSLGWDRGPDTQYF
CDR3 DNA: TGCGCCAGCAGCTTGGGTTGGGACAGGGGGCCAGATACGCAGTATTTT
D gene: TRBD1
J gene: TRBJ2-3
V gene: TRBV5-1
clone size: -

CDR3 protein: CASSPAQGRATEAFF
CDR3 DNA: TGTGCCAGCAGCCCCGCTCAGGGGAGGGCCACTGAAGCTTTCTTT
D gene: -
J gene: TRBJ1-1
V gene: TRBV5-4
clone size: -

CDR3 protein: CASSLTAGGGHEYF
CDR3 DNA: TGTGCCAGCAGTTTGACAGCGGGAGGCGGACATGAGTACTTC
D gene: TRBD2
J gene: TRBJ2-4
V gene: TRBV27
clone size: -

CDR3 protein: CATTQRPGDTEAFF
CDR3 DNA: TGTGCCACCACCCAGCGGCCAGGGGACACTGAAGCTTTCTTT
D gene: -
J gene: TRBJ1-1
V gene: TRBV19
clone size: -

CDR3 protein: CASSKRTSATYEQYF
CDR3 DNA: TGTGCCAGCAGCAAGCGGACTAGCGCCACCTACGAGCAGTACTTC
D gene: -
J gene: TRBJ2-7
V gene: TRBV21-1
clone size: -

CDR3 protein: CASSLTSGSYNEQFF
CDR3 DNA: TGCGCCAGCAGCTTGACTAGCGGGTCCTACAATGAGCAGTTCTTC
D gene: TRBD2
J gene: TRBJ2-1
V gene: TRBV5-1
clone size: -

CDR3 protein: CASGPGQGSHGYTF
CDR3 DNA: TGCGCCAGCGGCCCGGGACAGGGATCCCATGGCTACACCTTC
D gene: TRBD1
J gene: TRBJ1-2
V gene: TRBV5-1
clone size: -

CDR3 protein: CASSSIDRYNEQFF
CDR3 DNA: TGTGCCAGCAGCTCTATTGACAGGTACAATGAGCAGTTCTTC
D gene: -
J gene: TRBJ2-1
V gene: TRBV11-2
clone size: -

CDR3 protein: CASSLRTGRETQYF
CDR3 DNA: TGCGCCAGCAGCTTGCGGACAGGGAGAGAGACCCAGTACTTC
D gene: TRBD1
J gene: TRBJ2-5
V gene: TRBV5-1
clone size: -

CDR3 protein: CAWSTQGINEQFF
CDR3 DNA: TGTGCCTGGAGTACACAGGGGATCAATGAGCAGTTCTTC
D gene: TRBD1
J gene: TRBJ2-1
V gene: TRBV30
clone size: -

CDR3 protein: CAWRPPSPGSYEQYF
CDR3 DNA: TGTGCCTGGAGGCCCCCATCGCCAGGATCTTACGAGCAGTACTTC
D gene: -
J gene: TRBJ2-7
V gene: TRBV30
clone size: once

CDR3 protein: CASSLISRGSYGYTF
CDR3 DNA: TGTGCCAGCAGCTTAATTTCTCGAGGGAGCTATGGCTACACCTTC
D gene: -
J gene: TRBJ1-2
V gene: TRBV13
clone size: -

CDR3 protein: CASSVVLGAGTEAFF
CDR3 DNA: TGTGCCAGCAGCGTAGTTTTAGGGGCCGGGACTGAAGCTTTCTTT
D gene: -
J gene: TRBJ1-1
V gene: TRBV9
clone size: -

CDR3 protein: CASSSGTVTSYEQYF
CDR3 DNA: TGTGCCAGCAGCTCAGGGACTGTAACCTCCTACGAGCAGTACTTC
D gene: -
J gene: TRBJ2-7
V gene: TRBV28
clone size: -

CDR3 protein: CASSERGRRSTNEKLFF
CDR3 DNA: TGTGCCAGCAGTGAAAGGGGGCGTCGCTCAACTAATGAAAAACTGTTTTTT
D gene: TRBD1
J gene: TRBJ1-4
V gene: TRBV6-1
clone size: -

CDR3 protein: CASGGGSTDTQYF
CDR3 DNA: TGTGCCAGCGGGGGCGGTAGCACAGATACGCAGTATTTT
D gene: -
J gene: TRBJ2-3
V gene: TRBV28
clone size: -

CDR3 protein: CATSRDRDLSTDTQYF
CDR3 DNA: TGTGCCACCAGCAGAGATCGGGACTTGAGCACAGATACGCAGTATTTT
D gene: -
J gene: TRBJ2-3
V gene: TRBV15
clone size: -

CDR3 protein: CASSAEGYEQYF
CDR3 DNA: TGCGCCAGCAGCGCAGAGGGCTACGAGCAGTACTTC
D gene: -
J gene: TRBJ2-7
V gene: TRBV5-1
clone size: -

CDR3 protein: CASSPGLAGPTDTQYF
CDR3 DNA: TGTGCCAGCAGCCCGGGACTAGCGGGGCCCACAGATACGCAGTATTTT
D gene: TRBD2
J gene: TRBJ2-3
V gene: TRBV5-6
clone size: -

CDR3 protein: CASSQLNVMNTEAFF
CDR3 DNA: TGTGCCAGCAGCCAGCTAAATGTAATGAACACTGAAGCTTTCTTT
D gene: -
J gene: TRBJ1-1
V gene: TRBV4-2
clone size: once

CDR3 protein: CASSPINRGRQPQHF
CDR3 DNA: TGTGCCAGCAGCCCAATAAACAGGGGGCGTCAGCCCCAGCATTTT
D gene: TRBD1
J gene: TRBJ1-5
V gene: TRBV6-5
clone size: -

CDR3 protein: CASYNPGQGTNEQFF
CDR3 DNA: TGTGCCAGTTACAACCCGGGACAGGGGACCAATGAGCAGTTCTTC
D gene: TRBD1
J gene: TRBJ2-1
V gene: TRBV19
clone size: once

CDR3 protein: CASSYGAGAYNEQFF
CDR3 DNA: TGTGCCAGCAGTTATGGGGCAGGGGCCTACAATGAGCAGTTCTTC
D gene: -
J gene: TRBJ2-1
V gene: TRBV6-6
clone size: -

CDR3 protein: CAISGGQDKLAFF
CDR3 DNA: TGTGCCATCAGTGGGGGACAGGATAAGTTGGCTTTCTTT
D gene: TRBD1
J gene: TRBJ1-1
V gene: TRBV10-3
clone size: few

CDR3 protein: CASSNRGGTYEQYF
CDR3 DNA: TGTGCCAGCAGCAACAGGGGGGGAACCTACGAGCAGTACTTC
D gene: -
J gene: TRBJ2-7
V gene: TRBV2
clone size: -